Shown below are 3 T cell receptor beta chains from a single sample sequenced in a study of PD-L1 blockade in urothelial cancer. Time point denoted: peripheral blood 6 weeks after treatment start. The repertoire was sequenced with immunoSEQ multiplex PCR; TCRdb's copy has only in-frame clones and lacks some. The table lists around 120,000 clones, around 89% of them singletons. Specimen: PBMCs, collected around atezolizumab (anti-PD-L1) treatment. Receptors originate from a man aged 55 to 70 with urothelial cancer.

The CDR3 nucleotides read TGTGCCAGCAGCTCGGGACAGGGAGAGACCCAGTACTTC. Protein product: CASSSGQGETQYF. V is TRBV11-3 and J is TRBJ2-5; TRBD1 agrees at 9 bases. This CDR3 has 13 residues. Trimming cost V 4 bases and J 4 bases; bases outside gene matches: 1. Germline V CDR1 and CDR2: SGHNT, YENEEA.

The CDR3 region is CASSNQYYGYTF. The CDR3 DNA sequence: TGTGCCAGTAGTAACCAGTACTATGGCTACACCTTC. The chain joins TRBV19 to TRBJ1-2; D is unclear. Trimming removed 4 bases from V and 3 bases from J, with 6 bases in between. The CDR3 loop spans 12 amino acids. Germline assignment: CDR1 LNHDA and CDR2 SQIVND (reference sequence).

Note on this clone: In the same sample, other DNA sequences code for this CDR3. The gene calls are TRBV9 and TRBJ2-5; the match to TRBD2 covers 10 bases. Germline CDR1 is SGDLS and CDR2 is YYNGEE. The CDR3 covers 14 residues. V lost 2 bases and J lost 3; bases outside the gene matches: 1. The CDR3 spells CASSVGLAEETQYF. CDR3 DNA sequence: TGTGCCAGCAGCGTCGGACTAGCGGAAGAGACCCAGTACTTC.